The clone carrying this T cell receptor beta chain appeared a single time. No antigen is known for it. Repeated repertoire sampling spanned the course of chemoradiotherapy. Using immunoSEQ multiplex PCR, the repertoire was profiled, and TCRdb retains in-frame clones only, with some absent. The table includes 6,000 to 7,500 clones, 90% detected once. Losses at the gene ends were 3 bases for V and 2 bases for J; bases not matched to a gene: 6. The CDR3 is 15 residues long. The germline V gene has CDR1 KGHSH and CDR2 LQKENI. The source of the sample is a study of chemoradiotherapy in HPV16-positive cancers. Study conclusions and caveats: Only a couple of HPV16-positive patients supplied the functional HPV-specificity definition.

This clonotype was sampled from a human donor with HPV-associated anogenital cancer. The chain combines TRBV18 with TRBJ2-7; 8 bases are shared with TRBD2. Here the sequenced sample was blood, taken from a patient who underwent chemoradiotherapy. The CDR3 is CASSPGGGQTYEQYF. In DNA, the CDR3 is TGTGCCAGCTCACCGGGCGGGGGGCAAACCTACGAGCAGTACTTC.